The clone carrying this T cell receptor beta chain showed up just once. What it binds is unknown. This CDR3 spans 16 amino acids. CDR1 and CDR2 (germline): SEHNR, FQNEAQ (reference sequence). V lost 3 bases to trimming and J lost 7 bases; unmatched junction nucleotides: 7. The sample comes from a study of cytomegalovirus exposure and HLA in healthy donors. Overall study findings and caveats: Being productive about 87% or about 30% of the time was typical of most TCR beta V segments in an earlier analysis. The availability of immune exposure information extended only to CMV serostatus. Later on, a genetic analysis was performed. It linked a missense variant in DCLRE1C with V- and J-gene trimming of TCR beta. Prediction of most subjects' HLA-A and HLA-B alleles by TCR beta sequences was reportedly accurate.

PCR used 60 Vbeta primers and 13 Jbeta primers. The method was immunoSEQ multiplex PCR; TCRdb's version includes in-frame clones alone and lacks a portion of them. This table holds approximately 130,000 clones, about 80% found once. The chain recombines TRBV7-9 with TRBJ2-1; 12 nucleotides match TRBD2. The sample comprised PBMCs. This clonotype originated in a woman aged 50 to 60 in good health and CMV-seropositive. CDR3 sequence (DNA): TGTGCCAGCAGCTTCTCGACTAGCGGGAGCGCAAATGAGCAGTTCTTC. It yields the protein CASSFSTSGSANEQFF. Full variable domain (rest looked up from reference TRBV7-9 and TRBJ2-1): DTGVSQNPRHKITKRGQNVTFRCDPISEHNRLYWYRQTLGQGPEFLTYFQNEAQLEKSRLLSDRFSAERPKGSFSTLEIQRTEQGDSAMYLCASSFSTSGSANEQFFGPGTRLTVL.